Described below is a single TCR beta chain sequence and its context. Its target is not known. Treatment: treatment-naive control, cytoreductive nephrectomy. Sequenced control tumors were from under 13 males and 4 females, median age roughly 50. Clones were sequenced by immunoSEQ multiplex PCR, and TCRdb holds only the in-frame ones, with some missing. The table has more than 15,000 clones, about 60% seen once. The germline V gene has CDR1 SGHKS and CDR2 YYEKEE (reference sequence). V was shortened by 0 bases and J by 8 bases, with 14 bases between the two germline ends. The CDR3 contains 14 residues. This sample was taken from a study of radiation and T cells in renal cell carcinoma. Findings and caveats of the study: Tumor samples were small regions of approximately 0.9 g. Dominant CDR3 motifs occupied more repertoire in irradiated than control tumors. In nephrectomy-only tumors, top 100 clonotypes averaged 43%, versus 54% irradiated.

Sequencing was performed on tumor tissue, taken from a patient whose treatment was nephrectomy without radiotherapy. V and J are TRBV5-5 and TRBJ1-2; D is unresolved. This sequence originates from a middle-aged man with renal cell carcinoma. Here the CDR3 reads CASSLDWQTGGYTF. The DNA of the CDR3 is TGTGCCAGCAGCTTGGATTGGCAGACGGGCGGCTACACCTTC.